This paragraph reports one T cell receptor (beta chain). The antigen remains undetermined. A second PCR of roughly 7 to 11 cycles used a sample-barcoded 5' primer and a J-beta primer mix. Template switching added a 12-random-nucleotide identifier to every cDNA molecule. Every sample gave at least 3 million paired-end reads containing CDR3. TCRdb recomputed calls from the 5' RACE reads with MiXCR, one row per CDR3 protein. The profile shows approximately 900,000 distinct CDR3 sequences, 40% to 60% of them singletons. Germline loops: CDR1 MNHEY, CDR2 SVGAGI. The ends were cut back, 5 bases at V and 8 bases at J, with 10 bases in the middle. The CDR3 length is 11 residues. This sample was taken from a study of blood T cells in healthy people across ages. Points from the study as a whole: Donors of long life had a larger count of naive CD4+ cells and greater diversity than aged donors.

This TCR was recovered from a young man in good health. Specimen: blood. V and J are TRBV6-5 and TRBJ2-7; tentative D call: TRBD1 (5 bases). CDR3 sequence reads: CASSNAGKQYF. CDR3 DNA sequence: TGTGCCAGCAGTAACGCAGGGAAGCAGTACTTC.